This record concerns one T cell receptor beta chain sequence. Authors' methods: Estimation of nucleated cell counts relied on the amplification of reference gene primers. TCRdb keeps only in-frame clones here, not all; method: immunoSEQ multiplex PCR. Clone size and the V and J calls come from that table; the DNA yielded D and trimming. This table has about 150,000 clones, 75% to 95% appearing once. The entry originates in a study of blood T cell repertoires in COVID-19. Study-level background: Acute and convalescent COVID-19 samples came from the United States, Italy and Spain. Nucleic acid was either cDNA or gDNA, and it came from T cells, B-cell-depleted T cells, or PBMCs.

Germline V CDR1 and CDR2: SQVTM, ANQGSEA. Trimming left V 7 bases short and J 0 bases short, with 8 bases between. The CDR3 is 12 residues long. Sequenced material: peripheral blood. V gene TRBV29-1 combines with J gene TRBJ2-3; D is unclear. The receptor's source is a man aged 45 to 65 with acute or convalescent COVID-19. For the CDR3, the DNA is TGCAGCGCTTATATCAGCACAGATACGCAGTATTTT. This codes for CSAYISTDTQYF.